These 2 T cell receptor beta chains originate from one sample sequenced in a study of CD4+ T cells in melanoma. Method: immunoSEQ multiplex PCR; TCRdb's copy keeps in-frame clones and lacks some. The table has about 8,800 clones, around 70% seen once; the top ten hold approximately 24%. Sequencing was performed on cells from a culture (not recorded whether cultured in vitro). The origin of the receptors is a human donor with melanoma.

This clone rates as large. This sequence joins TRBV6-2 or TRBV6-3 and TRBJ1-1; TRBD1 is a possible D gene (6 bases). Trimming shortened V by 5 bases and J by 6 bases, and 19 bases separated the two germline ends. The CDR3 extends over 15 amino acids. CDR1 and CDR2 from the germline V gene are MNHEY and SVGEGT. CDR3 in DNA: TGTGCCAGCAGTCCGAACTTACAGGGTGGGGCTGAAGCTTTCTTT. As protein: CASSPNLQGGAEAFF.

The genes are TRBV3-1 (or the pseudogene TRBV3-2) and TRBJ2-7; D is perhaps TRBD1 (5 bases). The V end was cut by 1 base, the J end by 4 bases, with 17 bases between. This CDR3 has 16 amino acids. Germline assignment: CDR1 LGHDT and CDR2 YNNKEL (reference sequence). In DNA, the CDR3 is TGTGCCAGCAGCCAAGGAAGGGCGAGGACACAGTACGAGCAGTACTTC. Its translation: CASSQGRARTQYEQYF.